The next 8 T cell receptor beta chains were all read from a single sample in a study of response to subunit inactivated influenza vaccine. TCRdb passed the RT-PCR reads through MiXCR, listing each CDR3 protein once. The sample contains around 470,000 distinct CDR3 sequences, 6.5% to 8% of which appear only once. Specimen: PBMCs from blood, collected roughly 24 months after vaccination. The origin of the receptors is a man aged 45 to 75 who received an inactivated influenza vaccine.

The table lists this clonotype with a few counts. The DNA for the CDR3 is TGTGCCAGCAGCGAGAACAGGGGTGGTAATGAAAAACTGTTTTTT. This sequence encodes CASSENRGGNEKLFF. The chain uses TRBV6-1 and TRBJ1-4; 7 positions match TRBD1. Germline V gives CDR1 MNHNS, CDR2 SASEGT. The V and J ends lost 6 bases and 4 bases, in that order; junction bases with no gene match: 8. The CDR3 has 15 amino acids.

This clonotype was detected a few times. The chain carries TRBV7-2 and TRBJ1-4; no definite D call. Trimming left V 0 bases short and J 0 bases short, with 17 bases between. Germline-derived CDR1 and CDR2 are SGHTA and FQGNSA. The CDR3 is 19 residues long. The CDR3: CASSLAFIKPFATNEKLFF. The CDR3 nucleotides are TGTGCCAGCAGCTTAGCGTTCATTAAGCCCTTTGCAACTAATGAAAAACTGTTTTTT.

This clonotype was seen many times. This chain uses TRBV20-1 with TRBJ2-4; D is unclear. This CDR3 spans 18 amino acids. V lost 2 bases to trimming and J lost 0 bases, with 20 bases between them. Germline assignment: CDR1 DFQATT and CDR2 SNEGSKA (reference sequence). CDR3 residues: CSARMELVGTVAKNIQYF. CDR3 DNA sequence: TGCAGTGCTAGAATGGAGTTAGTGGGAACTGTAGCCAAAAACATTCAGTACTTC.

This clonotype was observed a few times. The rearrangement links TRBV18 to TRBJ2-7; D unresolved. The V gene's germline CDR1 is KGHSH and CDR2 LQKENI. Between the trimmed V and J ends, which lost 3 bases and 5 bases, there was a span of 8 bases. The CDR3 length is 12 residues. CDR3 in amino acids: CASSPNRDEQYF. CDR3 nucleotides: TGTGCCAGCTCACCGAACCGGGACGAGCAGTACTTC.

The table lists this clonotype with a few counts. The rearrangement joins TRBV20-1 to TRBJ2-1; the D gene is possibly TRBD2 (6 bases). Trimming took off 3 bases at V and 0 bases at J, with 9 bases between the two ends. The CDR3 runs 14 residues. Germline assignment: CDR1 DFQATT and CDR2 SNEGSKA (reference sequence). Here the CDR3 reads CSASTSSSYNEQFF. For the CDR3, the DNA is TGCAGTGCTAGCACTAGCAGCTCCTACAATGAGCAGTTCTTC.

This clonotype has a handful of counts. The chain combines TRBV7-8 with TRBJ1-1, with TRBD1 as a possible D gene (6 bases). V shed 3 bases and J shed 4 bases, with 24 bases lying between them. Germline lookup yields CDR1 SGHVS and CDR2 FQNEAQ. The CDR3 has 18 amino acids. The CDR3 region is CASSFYSRGPPVGTEAFF. The CDR3 nucleotides are TGTGCCAGCAGCTTTTATAGCAGGGGTCCCCCTGTCGGCACTGAAGCTTTCTTT.

This clonotype was recorded a few times. The J gene is TRBJ2-1, the V gene TRBV29-1; 8 bases match TRBD1. The CDR3 sequence is 12 residues long. Germline V gene data show CDR1 as SQVTM and CDR2 as ANQGSEA. V lost 4 bases to trimming and J lost 8 bases; unmatched junction nucleotides: 4. This CDR3 is CSVGQGSDEQFF. The CDR3 DNA reads as TGCAGCGTTGGACAGGGGTCCGATGAGCAGTTCTTC.

This clonotype was seen at least ten times. This sequence joins TRBV5-1 and TRBJ1-4; 7 bases agree with TRBD1. The CDR3 has 16 residues. J was trimmed by 0 bases and V by 0 bases; bases with no gene match: 2. Per germline, CDR1 SGHRS and CDR2 YFSETQ. CDR3 sequence (DNA): TGCGCCAGCAGCTTGGGGCAGGGGGCAACTAATGAAAAACTGTTTTTT. This translates into CASSLGQGATNEKLFF.